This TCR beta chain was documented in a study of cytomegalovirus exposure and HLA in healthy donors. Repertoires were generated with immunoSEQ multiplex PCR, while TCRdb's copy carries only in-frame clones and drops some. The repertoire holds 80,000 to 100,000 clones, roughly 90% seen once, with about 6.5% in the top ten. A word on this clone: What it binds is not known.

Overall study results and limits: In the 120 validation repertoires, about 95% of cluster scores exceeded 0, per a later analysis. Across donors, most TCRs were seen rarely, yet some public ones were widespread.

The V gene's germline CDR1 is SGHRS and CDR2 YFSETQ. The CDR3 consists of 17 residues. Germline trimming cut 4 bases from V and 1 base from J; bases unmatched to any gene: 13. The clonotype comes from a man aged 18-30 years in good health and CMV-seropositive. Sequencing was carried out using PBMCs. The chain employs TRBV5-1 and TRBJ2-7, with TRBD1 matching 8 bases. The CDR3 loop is CASSLLIRQGKSYEQYF. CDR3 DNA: TGCGCCAGCAGCCTTCTGATAAGACAGGGGAAGTCCTACGAGCAGTACTTC.